One sample yielded the 6 T cell receptor beta chains listed below, sequenced in a study of Ad26.COV2.S vaccination and SARS-CoV-2 variants. Treatment: about 20 received Ad26.COV2.S at low or high dose, single or two shots; roughly 5 received placebo; per-sample allocation not given. Sampling took place 63 days after the first vaccine or placebo injection. Only in-frame clones appear in the TCRdb table, and some are missing; sequencing was by immunoSEQ multiplex PCR. This table has about 320,000 clones, around four fifths appearing once. This sample comprised peripheral blood, obtained in a trial of Ad26.COV2.S vaccine versus placebo. Receptors were obtained from a person between 18 and 60 years old who received the Ad26.COV2.S COVID-19 vaccine or a placebo.

This chain joins TRBV5-4 and TRBJ1-1; 11 bases align to TRBD1. The junction had 4 bases not matched to a gene; V was cut back by 3 bases and J by 6 bases. Germline loops: CDR1 SGHNT, CDR2 YYREEE (reference sequence). The CDR3 has 14 residues. This CDR3 is CASSSDRGRSEAFF. The CDR3, as DNA: TGTGCCAGCAGCTCGGACAGGGGGCGGTCTGAAGCTTTCTTT.

The gene calls are TRBV4-2 and TRBJ1-2; unclear D gene. The CDR3 is 13 residues long. The V gene lost 1 base and the J gene lost 3 bases, with 6 bases spanning the gap. Germline CDR1 and CDR2: LGHNA and YNFKEQ. The CDR3 reads CASSQAGHYGYTF. The DNA of the CDR3 is TGTGCCAGCAGCCAAGCTGGGCACTATGGCTACACCTTC.

The genes are TRBV5-1 and TRBJ2-2; 10 nucleotides match TRBD2. This CDR3 has 15 amino acids. The V and J ends lost 4 bases and 3 bases, in that order; junction bases with no gene match: 3. Germline V gene lookup returns CDR1 SGHRS and CDR2 YFSETQ. CDR3 nucleotides: TGCGCCAGCAGCCTTAGCGGGGGGTACACCGGGGAGCTGTTTTTT. Translating it yields CASSLSGGYTGELFF.

V usage is TRBV30 and J usage is TRBJ1-5; D remains unclear. CDR3 size: 14 residues. V lost 3 bases and J 0 bases, leaving 9 bases between the germline ends. Germline-derived CDR1 and CDR2 are GTSNPN and SVGIG (reference sequence). Written as DNA, the CDR3 is TGTGCCTGGAGCACAATTTATAGCAATCAGCCCCAGCATTTT. This translates into CAWSTIYSNQPQHF. Variable domain in full (rest from reference TRBV30 and TRBJ1-5): SQTIHQWPATLVQPVGSPLSLECTVEGTSNPNLYWYRQAAGRGLQLLFYSVGIGQISSEVPQNLSASRPQDRQFILSSKKLLLSDSGFYLCAWSTIYSNQPQHFGDGTRLSIL.

This clone was seen only a few times. The chain uses TRBV3-1 (or the pseudogene TRBV3-2) and TRBJ1-2; the match to TRBD1 covers 8 bases. The CDR3 is 17 amino acids. The trim removed 7 bases at V and 4 bases at J, leaving 17 bases unmatched. In germline, CDR1 is LGHDT, CDR2 YNNKEL (reference sequence). The CDR3 loop is CASMDRRTGSPGYGYTF. The CDR3 bases are TGTGCCAGCATGGACCGACGGACAGGGTCCCCAGGCTATGGCTACACCTTC.

This clone was found once. V gene TRBV25-1 combines with J gene TRBJ2-2, with D unresolved. Trimming took off 4 bases at V and 8 bases at J, with 5 bases between the two ends. This CDR3 is built from 11 residues. Germline CDR1 MGHDK, CDR2 SYGVNS. The CDR3 sequence is CASSAYGELFF. The CDR3 DNA sequence: TGTGCCAGCAGTGCCTATGGGGAGCTGTTTTTT.